Following are 5 T cell receptor beta chains from one sample sequenced in a study of control samples from healthy donors and cancer patients. Sequencing used immunoSEQ multiplex PCR; TCRdb keeps in-frame clones, though not all of them. Of around 100,000 clones in the sample, roughly nine tenths were seen once. The material sequenced was blood. The receptors were sampled from a woman between 50 and 59 years old in good health.

This clone was observed once. This chain uses TRBV4-3 with TRBJ1-2, with D possibly matching TRBD1 (6 bases). Germline CDR1 and CDR2: LGHNA and YSLEER. The V and J ends lost 0 bases and 1 base respectively, with 12 bases between them. The CDR3 extends over 16 amino acids. The CDR3 DNA follows: TGCGCCAGCAGCCAAGAACGGGCGGACAGTAACTATGGCTACACCTTC. It yields the protein CASSQERADSNYGYTF.

The chain has TRBV7-2 and TRBJ2-5; TRBD2 matches 7 bases. CDR3 length: 14 residues. V lost 3 bases and J lost 4; bases outside the gene matches: 5. Looked up from germline, CDR1 is SGHTA and CDR2 is FQGNSA. The DNA of the CDR3 is TGTGCCAGCAGCTTCGCGGGAGTGGGAGAGACCCAGTACTTC. Amino acids: CASSFAGVGETQYF.

This clone was counted only a few times. The rearrangement uses TRBV4-1 and TRBJ1-5; D is uncertain. This CDR3 has 15 amino acids. The V and J ends lost 0 bases and 6 bases respectively, with 12 bases between them. Germline V CDR1 and CDR2: MGHRA, YSYEKL. The CDR3 DNA is TGCGCCAGCAGCCAAGAAGAGGGTAGGAGTCAGCCCCAGCATTTT. The encoded protein is CASSQEEGRSQPQHF.

This clone was recorded once. This sequence joins TRBV11-2 and TRBJ2-1; the D gene is possibly TRBD2 (5 bases). Trimming stripped 5 bases from V and 6 bases from J, with 20 bases between. CDR3 length: 16 residues. Germline values: CDR1 SGHAT, CDR2 FQNNGV. This CDR3 reads CASSPAVARGLNEQFF. The CDR3 nucleotides read TGTGCCAGCAGCCCCGCCGTGGCCCGAGGGCTCAATGAGCAGTTCTTC. Full variable domain (rest looked up from reference TRBV11-2 and TRBJ2-1): EAGVAQSPRYKIIEKRQSVAFWCNPISGHATLYWYQQILGQGPKLLIQFQNNGVVDDSQLPKDRFSAERLKGVDSTLKIQPAKLEDSAVYLCASSPAVARGLNEQFFGPGTRLTVL.

The CDR3 loop is CASSNDCYEQYF. CDR3 nucleotides: TGTGCCAGCAGCAATGACTGCTACGAGCAGTACTTC. The chain combines TRBV21-1 with TRBJ2-7; the tabulated D call, TRBD2, remains unverified against the DNA. TRBV21-1 is annotated as a pseudogene. The CDR3 is made up of 12 amino acids.